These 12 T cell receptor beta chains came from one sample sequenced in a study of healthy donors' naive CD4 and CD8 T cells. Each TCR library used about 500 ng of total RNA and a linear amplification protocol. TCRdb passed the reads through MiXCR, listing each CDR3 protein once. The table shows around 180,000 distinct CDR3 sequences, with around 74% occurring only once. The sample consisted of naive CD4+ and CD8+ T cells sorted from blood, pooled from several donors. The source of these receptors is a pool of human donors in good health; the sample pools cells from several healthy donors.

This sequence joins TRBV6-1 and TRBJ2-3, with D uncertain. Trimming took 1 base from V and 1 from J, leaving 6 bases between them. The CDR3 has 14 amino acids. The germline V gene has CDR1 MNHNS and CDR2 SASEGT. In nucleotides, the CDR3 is TGTGCCAGCAGTGAAGGCCGGCGCACAGATACGCAGTATTTT. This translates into CASSEGRRTDTQYF.

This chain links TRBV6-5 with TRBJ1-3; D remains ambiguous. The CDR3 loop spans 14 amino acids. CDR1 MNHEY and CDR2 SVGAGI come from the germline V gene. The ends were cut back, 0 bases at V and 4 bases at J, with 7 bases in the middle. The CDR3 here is CASSYSGFGNTIYF. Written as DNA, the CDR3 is TGTGCCAGCAGTTACTCGGGTTTCGGAAACACCATATATTTT.

CDR3 loop: CASSIDSQETQYF. CDR3 in DNA: TGTGCCAGTAGTATAGACTCACAAGAGACCCAGTACTTC. The chain links TRBV19 to TRBJ2-5; D is undetermined. Germline values: CDR1 LNHDA, CDR2 SQIVND (reference sequence). CDR3 size: 13 residues. V shed 0 bases and J shed 2 bases, with 4 bases lying between them.

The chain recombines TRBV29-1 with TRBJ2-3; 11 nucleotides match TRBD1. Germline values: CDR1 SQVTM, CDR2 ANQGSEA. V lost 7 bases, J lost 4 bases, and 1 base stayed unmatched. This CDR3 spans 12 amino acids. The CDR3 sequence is CSGGQGADTQYF. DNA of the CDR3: TGCAGCGGGGGACAGGGGGCAGATACGCAGTATTTT.

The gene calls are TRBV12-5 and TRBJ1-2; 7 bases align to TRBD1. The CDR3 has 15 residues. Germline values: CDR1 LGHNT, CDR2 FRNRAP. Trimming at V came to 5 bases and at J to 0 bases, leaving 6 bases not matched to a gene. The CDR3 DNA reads TGTGCTAGTGGTACGGGGACAGAGGCTAACTATGGCTACACCTTC. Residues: CASGTGTEANYGYTF.

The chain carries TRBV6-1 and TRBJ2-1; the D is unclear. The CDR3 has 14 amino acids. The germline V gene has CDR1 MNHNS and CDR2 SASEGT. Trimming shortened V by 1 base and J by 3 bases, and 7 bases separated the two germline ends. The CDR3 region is CASSEGTVYNEQFF. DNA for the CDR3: TGTGCCAGCAGTGAAGGAACAGTCTACAATGAGCAGTTCTTC.

The CDR3 spells CATSRDLPGATYEQYV. Here the CDR3 DNA reads TGTGCCACCAGCAGAGATCTGCCAGGGGCAACCTACGAGCAGTACGTC. The chain carries TRBV15 and TRBJ2-7; possible D gene TRBD1, 6 bases. V dropped 0 bases and J dropped 2 bases, with 14 bases sitting between them. CDR1 and CDR2 from the germline V gene are LNHNV and YYDKDF (reference sequence). This CDR3 has 16 residues.

The CDR3 bases are TGTGCCTGGAGTGTGAGCGGGGGGGACTACGAGCAGTACTTC. The encoded protein is CAWSVSGGDYEQYF. This chain connects TRBV30 to TRBJ2-7, with 10 positions matching TRBD2. J gave up 3 bases and V 0 bases, and 2 bases lay outside the gene matches. The CDR3 is 14 amino acids. The germline gives CDR1 GTSNPN, CDR2 SVGIG (reference sequence).

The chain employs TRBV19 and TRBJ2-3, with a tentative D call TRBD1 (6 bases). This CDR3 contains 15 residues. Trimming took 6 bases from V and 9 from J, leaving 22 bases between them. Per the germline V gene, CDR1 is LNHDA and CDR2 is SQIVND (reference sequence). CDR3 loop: CASRSGTRERRTQYF. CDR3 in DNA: TGTGCCAGTAGGTCCGGGACAAGGGAAAGACGAACGCAGTATTTT.

The CDR3 is CASSTTPTGNQPQHF. The CDR3 DNA reads as TGTGCCAGTAGTACCACACCAACAGGGAATCAGCCCCAGCATTTT. The J gene is TRBJ1-5, the V gene TRBV19, with D perhaps TRBD1 (6 bases). Germline V gene data show CDR1 as LNHDA and CDR2 as SQIVND (reference sequence). This CDR3 region has 15 residues. V was clipped by 4 bases and J by 4 bases, with 14 bases between them.

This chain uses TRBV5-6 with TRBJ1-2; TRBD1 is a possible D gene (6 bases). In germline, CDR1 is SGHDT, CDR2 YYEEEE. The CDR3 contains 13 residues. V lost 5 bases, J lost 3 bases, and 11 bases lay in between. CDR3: CASRDREDYGYTF. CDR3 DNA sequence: TGTGCCAGCAGGGACAGAGAAGACTATGGCTACACCTTC.

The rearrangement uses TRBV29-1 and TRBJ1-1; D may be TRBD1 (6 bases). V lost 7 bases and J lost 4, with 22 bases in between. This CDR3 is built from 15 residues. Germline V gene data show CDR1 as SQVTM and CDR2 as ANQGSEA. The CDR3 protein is CSAMQGWIWGTEAFF. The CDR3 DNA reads TGCAGCGCCATGCAGGGGTGGATATGGGGCACTGAAGCTTTCTTT.